This T cell receptor beta chain derives from a study of T cell repertoires in cytomegalovirus infection. In TCRdb, the reads were re-called with MiXCR into one record per CDR3 protein. The data hold 680,000 or so distinct CDR3 sequences, with roughly a third observed a single time. Trimming shortened V by 6 bases and J by 5 bases, and 16 bases separated the two germline ends. This CDR3 contains 14 residues. Germline loops: CDR1 MNHNS, CDR2 SASEGT. This clonotype was counted between two and nine times. Its matching antigen is unknown. Study observations and caveats: Adding up the frequency of public TCR beta families identified people who carried CMV plus the relevant HLA.

The source material was cultured PBMCs, sampled from culture after CMV antigen stimulation. The chain employs TRBV6-1 and TRBJ2-5; possibly TRBD1 or TRBD2 for D (5 bases each). This receptor was taken from a human donor in good health (CMV status not recorded). Some clones in this sample may be carry-over from other donors' samples. The CDR3 is CASRWDPGRETQYF. As DNA, the CDR3 is TGTGCCAGCAGGTGGGACCCGGGAAGGGAGACCCAGTACTTC.